This TCR beta chain is drawn from a study of T cells after yellow fever vaccination. Study observations and caveats: After the booster, 95% to 98% of CD4 and around nine tenths of CD8 primary-response clones were re-detected.

This clonotype came up many times. The antigen remains unidentified. A single record per CDR3 protein comes from TCRdb applying MiXCR to the 5' RACE reads. The data contain about 180,000 distinct CDR3 sequences, roughly 6.2% of them singletons. The ends were cut back, 6 bases at V and 5 bases at J, with 14 bases in the middle. The CDR3 has 13 residues. Germline V gene sequence: CDR1 SQVTM, CDR2 ANQGSEA. The chain has TRBV29-1 and TRBJ1-5; the D gene is possibly TRBD1 (6 bases). The receptor was isolated from a man between 18 and 29 years old who received the YFV17D yellow fever vaccine. The starting material was CD4+ T cells sorted from PBMCs, obtained on the day of the first yellow fever vaccination. CDR3 bases: TGCAGCGTGACGACAGGCCGACATCAGCCCCAGCATTTT. Translating it yields CSVTTGRHQPQHF.